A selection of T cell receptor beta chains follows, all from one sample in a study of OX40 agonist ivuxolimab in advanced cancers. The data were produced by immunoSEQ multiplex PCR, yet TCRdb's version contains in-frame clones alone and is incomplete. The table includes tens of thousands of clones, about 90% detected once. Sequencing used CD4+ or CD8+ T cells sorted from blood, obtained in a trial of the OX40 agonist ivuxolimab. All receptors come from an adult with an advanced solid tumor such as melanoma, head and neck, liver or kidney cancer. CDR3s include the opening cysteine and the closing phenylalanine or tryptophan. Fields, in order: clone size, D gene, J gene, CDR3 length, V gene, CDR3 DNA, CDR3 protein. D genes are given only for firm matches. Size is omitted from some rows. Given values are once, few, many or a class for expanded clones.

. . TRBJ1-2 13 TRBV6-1 TGTGCCAGCTCACTACAGGGTGGCTATGGCTACACCTTC CASSLQGGYGYTF
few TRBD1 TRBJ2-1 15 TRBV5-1 TGCGCCAGCAGCACCACCGGGACAGGGCCCAATGAGCAGTTCTTC CASSTTGTGPNEQFF
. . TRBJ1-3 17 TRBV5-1 TGCGCCAGCAGCTCGACAGGCCGCCTTAACTCTGGAAACACCATATATTTT CASSSTGRLNSGNTIYF
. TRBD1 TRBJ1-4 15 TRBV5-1 TGCGCCAGCAGCGGACAGGGAGGAGGAGGTGAAAAACTGTTTTTT CASSGQGGGGEKLFF
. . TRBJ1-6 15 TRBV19 TGTGCCAGTAGTATCGAGGAAGTGGGGATCTCACCCCTCCACTTT CASSIEEVGISPLHF
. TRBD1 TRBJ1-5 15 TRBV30 TGTGCCTGGAGTCCCCCCGGGACAGGAAATCAGCCCCAGCATTTT CAWSPPGTGNQPQHF
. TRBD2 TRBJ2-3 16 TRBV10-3 TGTGCCATCAGTGAAGCCCGGGGGGGTAGCACAGATACGCAGTATTTT CAISEARGGSTDTQYF
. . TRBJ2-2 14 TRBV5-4 TGTGCCAGCAGCTCGAGGGGCTCAACCGGGGAGCTGTTTTTT CASSSRGSTGELFF
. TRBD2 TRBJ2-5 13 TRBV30 TGTGCCTGGAGGGTCACTAGCGTTGAGACCCAGTACTTC CAWRVTSVETQYF
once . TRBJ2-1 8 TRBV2 TGTGCCAGCAACGGGCAGTTCTTC CASNGQFF
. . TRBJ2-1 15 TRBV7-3 TGTGCCAGCAGCTCGTCGGGGAACTCCTACAATGAGCAGTTCTTC CASSSSGNSYNEQFF
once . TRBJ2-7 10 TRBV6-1 TGTGCCAGCAGTGAAGGGGTGCAGTACTTC CASSEGVQYF
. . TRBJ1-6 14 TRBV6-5 TGTGCCAGCAGCCACCGGGACCGGGATTCACCCCTCCACTTT CASSHRDRDSPLHF
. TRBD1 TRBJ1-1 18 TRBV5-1 TGCGCCAGCAGCTTGGCCTACAGGGACAGCATCATGAACACTGAAGCTTTCTTT CASSLAYRDSIMNTEAFF
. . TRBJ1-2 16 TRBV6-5 TGTGCCAGCAGTTACTCGTCCCCGGAATCTGGCTATGGCTACACCTTC CASSYSSPESGYGYTF
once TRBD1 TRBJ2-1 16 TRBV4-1 TGCGCCAGCAGCCAGTCACAGGGGTTGATTGACAATGAGCAGTTCTTC CASSQSQGLIDNEQFF
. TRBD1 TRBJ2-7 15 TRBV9 TGTGCCAGCAGCGTAAACCCACAGGGGCGGTACGAGCAGTACTTC CASSVNPQGRYEQYF
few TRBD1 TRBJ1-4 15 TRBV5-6 TGTGCCAGCAGCCCGGGACAGAGGCCTAATGAAAAACTGTTTTTT CASSPGQRPNEKLFF
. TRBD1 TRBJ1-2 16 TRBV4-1 TGCGCCAGCAGCCAACCGACAGGGAAAACAAACTATGGCTACACCTTC CASSQPTGKTNYGYTF
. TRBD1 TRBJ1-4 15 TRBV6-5 TGTGCCAGCAGTTACTCAGGGACAGCTAATGAAAAACTGTTTTTT CASSYSGTANEKLFF
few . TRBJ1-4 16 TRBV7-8 TGTGCCAGCAGCTTAGCGAGGACATTCGGGGGTGAAAAACTGTTTTTT CASSLARTFGGEKLFF
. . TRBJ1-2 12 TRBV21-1 TGTGCCAGCAGCGAGGGGAGACATGGCTACACCTTC CASSEGRHGYTF
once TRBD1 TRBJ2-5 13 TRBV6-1 TGTGCCAGCAGTCTCGGAAGGGACAGGACCCAGTACTTC CASSLGRDRTQYF
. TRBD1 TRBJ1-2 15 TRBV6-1 TGTGCCAGCAGTCCCGGGACAGGGGGCAACTATGGCTACACCTTC CASSPGTGGNYGYTF
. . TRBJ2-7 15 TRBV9 TGTGCCAGCAGCGTAGCTGGGGGATCCGACTACGAGCAGTACTTC CASSVAGGSDYEQYF
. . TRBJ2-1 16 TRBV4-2 TGTGCCAGCAGCCACGGAACCGGCAGCTCCTACAATGAGCAGTTCTTC CASSHGTGSSYNEQFF
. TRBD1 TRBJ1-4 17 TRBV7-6 TGTGCCAGCAGCCGCCAAGCCGACAGGGGGAGAAGGGAAAAACTGTTTTTT CASSRQADRGRREKLFF
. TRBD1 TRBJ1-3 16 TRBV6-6 TGTGCCAGCAGTCGGGACAGGGACAGCTCTGGAAACACCATATATTTT CASSRDRDSSGNTIYF
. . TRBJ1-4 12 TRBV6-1 TGTGCCAGCAGTGAACTGGGTATGAAACTGTTTTTT CASSELGMKLFF
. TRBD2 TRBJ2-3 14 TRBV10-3 TGTGCCATCAGTGAGTCTGGGGGGGGAGATACGCAGTATTTT CAISESGGGDTQYF
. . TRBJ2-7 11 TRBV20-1 TGCAGTGCGGTAGAGAGCTACGAGCAGTACTTC CSAVESYEQYF
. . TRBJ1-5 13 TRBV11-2 TGTGCCAGCAGCTCCGAGGGCGATCAGCCCCAGCATTTT CASSSEGDQPQHF
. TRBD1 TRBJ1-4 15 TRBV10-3 TGTGCCATCAGTCAGGGGGGGCAGACTAATGAAAAACTGTTTTTT CAISQGGQTNEKLFF
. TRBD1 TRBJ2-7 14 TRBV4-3 TGCGCCAGCAGCCAAATGGGACAGGCCTACGAGCAGTACTTC CASSQMGQAYEQYF
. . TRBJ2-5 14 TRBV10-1 TGCGCCAGCAGTGACGCGGGACGCGGAGAGACCCAGTACTTC CASSDAGRGETQYF
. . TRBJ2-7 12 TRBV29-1 TGCAGCGCCTCCCCGGGTTCCTACGAGCAGTACTTC CSASPGSYEQYF
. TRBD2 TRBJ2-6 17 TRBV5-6 TGTGCCAGCAGCTCGGGACTAGCGGGGAGGGGGGCCAACGTCCTGACTTTC CASSSGLAGRGANVLTF
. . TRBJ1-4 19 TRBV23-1 TGCGCCAGCAGTCCCGTCGAAACACGGACCCTTACAACTAATGAAAAACTGTTTTTT CASSPVETRTLTTNEKLFF
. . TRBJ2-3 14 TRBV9 TGTGCCAGCAGCGTAATAGTAGGGGAAGATACGCAGTATTTT CASSVIVGEDTQYF
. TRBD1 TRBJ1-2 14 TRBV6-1 TGTGCCAGCAGTGCCACAGGGGTTGCCTATGGCTACACCTTC CASSATGVAYGYTF
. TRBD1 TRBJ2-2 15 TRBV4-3 TGCGCCAGCAGCCTATCTGGACAGGGCGTCGGGGAGCTGTTTTTT CASSLSGQGVGELFF
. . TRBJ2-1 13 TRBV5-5 TGTGCCAGCAGCTTGGCTTCTCGGAATGAGCAGTTCTTC CASSLASRNEQFF
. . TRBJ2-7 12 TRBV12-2 TGTGCAAGTCGCGCCGGTCCCTACGAGCAGTACTTC CASRAGPYEQYF
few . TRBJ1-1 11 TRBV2 TGTGCAGGGGGGATGAACACTGAAGCTTTCTTT CAGGMNTEAFF
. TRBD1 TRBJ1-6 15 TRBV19 TGTGCCAGTAGAAGAATCGGACAGGGAGACTCACCCCTCCACTTT CASRRIGQGDSPLHF
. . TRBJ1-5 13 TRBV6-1 TGTGCCAGCAACCCGATAAGCAATCAGCCCCAGCATTTT CASNPISNQPQHF
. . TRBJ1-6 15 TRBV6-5 TGTGCCAGCAGTTACTCGGGGGGTTTCGGTTCACCCCTCCACTTT CASSYSGGFGSPLHF
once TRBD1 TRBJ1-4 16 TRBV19 TGTGCCAGTAGTTCCTCGCGACAGGGGAATAATGAAAAACTGTTTTTT CASSSSRQGNNEKLFF
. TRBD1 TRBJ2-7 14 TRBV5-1 TGCGCCAGCAGCTGGGACAGGGGCACCTACGAGCAGTACTTC CASSWDRGTYEQYF
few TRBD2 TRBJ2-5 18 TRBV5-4 TGTGCCAGCAGCGGCGCCAGATCTAGCGGGGGACTAAGGGAGACCCAGTACTTC CASSGARSSGGLRETQYF
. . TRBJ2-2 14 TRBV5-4 TGTGCCAGCAGCTTGGTTAGGGAGACCGGGGAGCTGTTTTTT CASSLVRETGELFF
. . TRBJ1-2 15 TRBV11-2 TGTGCCAGCAGCTTAGATCAGCTCCGGGGCTATGGCTACACCTTC CASSLDQLRGYGYTF
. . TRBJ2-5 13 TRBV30 TGTGCCTGGAGTATAACAGGCGGAGGGACCCAGTACTTC CAWSITGGGTQYF
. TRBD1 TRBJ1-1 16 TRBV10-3 TGTGCCATCAGCGCTACCAGGACAGGGGAGGGGGCTGAAGCTTTCTTT CAISATRTGEGAEAFF